This record looks at one TCR beta chain sequence and its context. This sample was included in a study of T cell responses to AZD1222 COVID-19 vaccine. Some clones are missing from TCRdb's copy, which holds only in-frame ones; the method was immunoSEQ multiplex PCR. The repertoire consists of under 150,000 clones, with around 89% occurring once and the leading ten covering around 10%. The input for sequencing was peripheral blood, taken on day 0 of MenACWY control vaccination. The receptor was derived from an adult in good health.

The CDR3 sequence: CASSRTGANYGYTF. CDR3 bases: TGTGCCAGCAGCCGGACGGGTGCTAACTATGGCTACACCTTC. The chain links TRBV3-1 (or the pseudogene TRBV3-2) to TRBJ1-2; D not resolved. CDR1 LGHDT and CDR2 YNNKEL come from the germline V gene (reference sequence). The germline V and J ends were trimmed by 4 bases and 0 bases, with 9 bases remaining between them. CDR3 length: 14 amino acids.